These 31 T cell receptor beta chains originate from one sample sequenced in a study of T cells expressing NK-cell markers. TCRdb re-called the 5' RACE reads and catalogs CDR3 proteins one per entry, DNA excluded. Its clone listing holds some 340,000 distinct CDR3 sequences. Sequenced input: blood T cells: a sorted CD56 or NKG2C T cell subset, CD4+ or CD8+ T cells, or bulk PBMC T cells (not recorded which). These receptors all stem from a man between 18 and 69 years old in good health.

V usage is TRBV12-3 or TRBV12-4 and J usage is TRBJ1-6; TCRdb outputs TRBD1, but without DNA this stays unchecked. CDR3 length: 16 amino acids. CDR3 amino acids: CASSLQGGGYNSPLHF.

This chain uses TRBV11-2 with TRBJ1-1. CDR3 length: 15 residues. Germline V gene sequence: CDR1 SGHAT, CDR2 FQNNGV. CDR3: CASSSIQGPDTEAFF.

J is TRBJ2-7 and V is TRBV12-3 or TRBV12-4; TCRdb picks TRBD2, but there is no DNA to check that call. There are 15 residues in the CDR3. CDR3 sequence: CASSLRVAGAYEQYF.

The rearrangement joins TRBV5-1 to TRBJ2-1; without DNA, the TCRdb call of TRBD2 cannot be checked. The CDR3 has 18 amino acids. Germline CDR1 is SGHRS and CDR2 is YFSETQ. The CDR3 spells CASSLIPSGGASYNEQFF.

This chain uses TRBV7-9 with TRBJ2-2; the D call from TCRdb, TRBD1, cannot be confirmed without DNA. The germline gives CDR1 SEHNR, CDR2 FQNEAQ (reference sequence). CDR3 length: 16 residues. Here the CDR3 reads CASSLVGSGAVGELFF. Combining the CDR3 with reference TRBV7-9 and TRBJ2-2 gives the whole variable domain DTGVSQNPRHKITKRGQNVTFRCDPISEHNRLYWYRQTLGQGPEFLTYFQNEAQLEKSRLLSDRFSAERPKGSFSTLEIQRTEQGDSAMYLCASSLVGSGAVGELFFGEGSRLTVL.

This chain joins TRBV5-1 and TRBJ2-2; TCRdb's D gene call, TRBD1, goes unchecked for lack of DNA. CDR3 length equals 17 residues. Per the germline V gene, CDR1 is SGHRS and CDR2 is YFSETQ. The CDR3 protein is CASSFLRAGGRSGELFF. The full variable domain, completed using reference TRBV5-1 and TRBJ2-2, is KAGVTQTPRYLIKTRGQQVTLSCSPISGHRSVSWYQQTPGQGLQFLFEYFSETQRNKGNFPGRFSGRQFSNSRSEMNVSTLELGDSALYLCASSFLRAGGRSGELFFGEGSRLTVL.

The chain couples TRBV2 to TRBJ1-6. This CDR3 is 14 amino acids long. The germline V gene encodes CDR1 SNHLY and CDR2 FYNNEI. The CDR3 is CASKESRSNSPLHF.

This chain uses TRBV6-5 with TRBJ2-3; TCRdb's D gene call, TRBD2, goes unchecked for lack of DNA. There are 15 residues in the CDR3. Germline loops: CDR1 MNHEY, CDR2 SVGAGI. CDR3 region: CASSYGLGGGLTQYF.

The chain couples TRBV20-1 to TRBJ2-5; lacking DNA, the TRBD1 call made by TCRdb goes unchecked. CDR3 size: 12 residues. Germline CDR1 and CDR2: DFQATT and SNEGSKA (reference sequence). The CDR3 sequence: CSARGQAETQYF.

The genes are TRBV2 and TRBJ2-5; there is no DNA to check the TCRdb D call of TRBD1. Germline-derived CDR1 and CDR2 are SNHLY and FYNNEI. The CDR3 extends over 13 amino acids. The CDR3 sequence: CASMMRGLETQYF.

The CDR3 loop is CASSFSRDREDQPQHF. V usage is TRBV7-8 and J usage is TRBJ1-5; TCRdb returns TRBD1, unconfirmable since there is no DNA. CDR1 SGHVS and CDR2 FQNEAQ come from the germline V gene. The CDR3 consists of 16 residues.

This chain uses TRBV12-3 or TRBV12-4 with TRBJ2-6; lacking DNA, the TRBD1 call made by TCRdb goes unchecked. The CDR3 is 18 amino acids. This CDR3 reads CASSLRQGGFSGANVLTF.

This rearrangement joins TRBV12-3 or TRBV12-4 to TRBJ2-7; the TCRdb call, TRBD1, lacks DNA for checking. This CDR3 spans 14 amino acids. CDR3 in amino acids: CASRAPGGLGEQYF.

V usage is TRBV13 and J usage is TRBJ2-7; the D call of TRBD1 rests on TCRdb alone, since no DNA is present to check it. Per the germline V gene, CDR1 is PRHDT and CDR2 is FYEKMQ (reference sequence). The CDR3 has 15 residues. The CDR3 sequence: CASSREKGTPGEQYF. The full variable domain, with the rest looked up from reference TRBV13 and TRBJ2-7, is AAGVIQSPRHLIKEKRETATLKCYPIPRHDTVYWYQQGPGQDPQFLISFYEKMQSDKGSIPDRFSAQQFSDYHSELNMSSLELGDSALYFCASSREKGTPGEQYFGPGTRLTVT.

The chain has TRBV28 and TRBJ1-1; TCRdb proposes TRBD1, but this gene call is untestable without DNA. The germline CDR1 and CDR2 sequences are MDHEN and SYDVKM. This CDR3 is 14 amino acids long. CDR3: CASSSGQWGTEAFF. Together with reference TRBV28 and TRBJ1-1, the CDR3 gives the full variable domain: DVKVTQSSRYLVKRTGEKVFLECVQDMDHENMFWYRQDPGLGLRLIYFSYDVKMKEKGDIPEGYSVSREKKERFSLILESASTNQTSMYLCASSSGQWGTEAFFGQGTRLTVV.

The V call is TRBV20-1, the J call TRBJ1-3; TCRdb gives TRBD1 as the D gene, but with no DNA this cannot be confirmed. This CDR3 is 16 amino acids long. Germline V gene sequence: CDR1 DFQATT, CDR2 SNEGSKA (reference sequence). The CDR3 is CSASPPTGVAGNTIYF.

This chain joins TRBV5-5 and TRBJ2-3; TCRdb returns TRBD2, unconfirmable since there is no DNA. Germline V gene data show CDR1 as SGHKS and CDR2 as YYEKEE (reference sequence). CDR3 size: 16 residues. Here the CDR3 reads CASSRGAGFPMDTQYF.

The chain is built from TRBV27 and TRBJ1-2; TCRdb lists TRBD1, though no DNA is available to test this call. Germline-derived CDR1 and CDR2 are MNHEY and SMNVEV (reference sequence). The CDR3 is 14 amino acids. The CDR3 region is CASSYTGTRYGYTF.

V is TRBV6-1 and J is TRBJ1-2. Germline CDR1 reads MNHNS; CDR2 reads SASEGT. The CDR3 length is 13 residues. The CDR3 loop is CASKGSAGNHYTF.

The CDR3 reads CSAFPTSGAYNEQFF. The chain links TRBV20-1 to TRBJ2-1; TCRdb gives TRBD2 as the D gene, but with no DNA this cannot be confirmed. From germline, CDR1 is DFQATT and CDR2 SNEGSKA (reference sequence). The CDR3 length is 15 residues.

V gene TRBV24-1 combines with J gene TRBJ2-2. CDR1 is KGHDR and CDR2 is SFDVKD in the germline V gene. The CDR3 extends over 13 amino acids. CDR3 loop: CATSDSVSGELFF.

The V gene is TRBV7-2, the J gene TRBJ2-4; TCRdb outputs TRBD1, but without DNA this stays unchecked. This CDR3 spans 13 amino acids. CDR1 SGHTA and CDR2 FQGNSA come from the germline V gene. CDR3 amino acids: CASSQSGTGIQYF.

The chain employs TRBV20-1 and TRBJ2-3; TCRdb's D call, TRBD1, is unchecked because there is no DNA. The CDR3 is 15 residues long. The germline V gene encodes CDR1 DFQATT and CDR2 SNEGSKA (reference sequence). CDR3 in amino acids: CSARAPGQGTDTQYF.

The chain recombines TRBV12-3 or TRBV12-4 with TRBJ2-5. The CDR3 totals 14 residues. Here the CDR3 reads CASSNSPLQETQYF.

This sequence joins TRBV6-5 and TRBJ2-2; there is no DNA to check the TCRdb D call of TRBD1. The CDR3 has 16 amino acids. CDR1 and CDR2 from the germline V gene are MNHEY and SVGAGI. CDR3 residues: CASSSPGQANTGELFF.

J is TRBJ2-3 and V is TRBV9; TCRdb's D call, TRBD1, is unchecked because there is no DNA. Germline V gene sequence: CDR1 SGDLS, CDR2 YYNGEE. The CDR3 has 17 residues. Here the CDR3 reads CASSVGVSRGGTDTQYF.

The chain is built from TRBV7-9 and TRBJ2-1; the TCRdb D gene call, TRBD1, has no DNA to confirm it. Per germline, CDR1 SEHNR and CDR2 FQNEAQ (reference sequence). The CDR3 totals 14 residues. The CDR3 sequence is CASSAGVDRPEQFF.

The rearrangement links TRBV24-1 to TRBJ2-7; the D call of TRBD1 rests on TCRdb alone, since no DNA is present to check it. The germline V gene has CDR1 KGHDR and CDR2 SFDVKD. This CDR3 contains 15 residues. This CDR3 is CATRTRDSPTYEQYF.

This sequence joins TRBV20-1 and TRBJ1-6; TCRdb picks TRBD1, but there is no DNA to check that call. CDR1 is DFQATT, CDR2 SNEGSKA, per germline (reference sequence). The CDR3 extends over 18 amino acids. The CDR3 region is CSAPNRGFMSSYNSPLHF.

The J gene is TRBJ1-2, the V gene TRBV28. CDR1 is MDHEN and CDR2 is SYDVKM in the germline V gene. This CDR3 is 12 amino acids long. The CDR3 loop is CASSLWGRGYTF.

V gene TRBV12-3 or TRBV12-4 combines with J gene TRBJ2-7; TCRdb's assignment of TRBD1 cannot be checked, as there is no DNA. The CDR3 spans 16 residues. The CDR3 region is CASTVVSTVTSYEQYF.